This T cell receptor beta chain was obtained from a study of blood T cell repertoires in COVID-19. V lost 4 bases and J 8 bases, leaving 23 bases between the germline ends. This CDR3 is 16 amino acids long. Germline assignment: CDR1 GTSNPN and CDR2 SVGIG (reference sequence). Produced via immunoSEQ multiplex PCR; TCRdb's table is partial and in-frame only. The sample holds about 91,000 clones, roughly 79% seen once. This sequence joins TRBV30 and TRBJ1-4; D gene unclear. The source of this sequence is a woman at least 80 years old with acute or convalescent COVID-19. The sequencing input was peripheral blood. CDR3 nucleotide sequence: TGTGCCTGGATGCGTGAGGGATGGGAAGGAGGGGAAAAACTGTTTTTT. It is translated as CAWMREGWEGGEKLFF.